A selection of T cell receptor beta chains follows, all from one sample in a study of tumour-infiltrating T cells in Burkitt lymphoma. Sequencing used immunoSEQ multiplex PCR; TCRdb keeps in-frame clones, though not all of them. The sample holds hundreds of clones; 23% are singletons and the top ten take roughly a tenth. Sequenced: tumor tissue. The source of these receptors is a human donor with Burkitt lymphoma. Each CDR3 is given without its conserved first and last residue. Each record gives: V gene, clone size, J gene, CDR3 protein. The listing skips clone size in some rows; elsewhere it reads once, few, many or a size class.

TRBV13,few,TRBJ2-7,ASNTKREGWHEQY
TRBV5-6,NA,TRBJ2-5,ASILGRQTMETQY
TRBV19,NA,TRBJ2-5,ASSVSGIQETQY
TRBV4-1,NA,TRBJ2-1,ASSQDGTGGSEQF
TRBV7-9,NA,TRBJ1-2,ASSLIGS
TRBV9,few,TRBJ2-2,ASSVAKDRATNTGELF
TRBV7-9,NA,TRBJ2-7,ASSGEGQDYEQY
TRBV30,few,TRBJ1-3,AWSVTRENTIY
TRBV6-1,NA,TRBJ1-1,ASRQGFTEAF
TRBV6-6,NA,TRBJ2-3,ASSYVGVGIDTQY
TRBV14,few,TRBJ2-1,ASSQVAYNEQF
TRBV19,NA,TRBJ1-5,ASSDSLARPQH
TRBV5-1,NA,TRBJ2-5,ASSLGSQETQY
TRBV6-6,few,TRBJ1-3,ASIVIEVSGNTIY
TRBV27,NA,TRBJ2-1,ASSLRGDGGEQF
TRBV9,few,TRBJ2-1,ASSLMARPVRGPYNEQF
TRBV19,NA,TRBJ2-5,ASSIIADGETQY
TRBV7-6,NA,TRBJ2-7,VSSLASQGIEQY
TRBV19,NA,TRBJ2-1,ASRDGGGGQF
TRBV7-9,NA,TRBJ2-7,ASSPTSAHEQY
TRBV6-5,few,TRBJ1-3,ASSSQTGYGNTIY
TRBV5-1,NA,TRBJ2-7,ASSIAGGIYEQY
TRBV9,NA,TRBJ2-1,ASSVATRASGSWDNEQF
TRBV5-1,NA,TRBJ2-7,ASNLMDVGSYEQY
TRBV5-1,NA,TRBJ2-3,ATSSSRSYTDTQY
TRBV6-6,NA,TRBJ1-1,ASSYWGLSEAF
TRBV7-9,NA,TRBJ1-3,ASSLDFPAEGLSGNTIY
TRBV6-6,NA,TRBJ2-7,ASIVSPYEQY
TRBV28,few,TRBJ2-2,ASSPVATGSGELF
TRBV5-1,few,TRBJ2-1,ASSSSVAEQF
TRBV5-1,few,TRBJ2-7,ASSDGQSYEQY
TRBV30,few,TRBJ1-5,ASGRGEWTQPQH
TRBV6-6,NA,TRBJ2-3,ASSGITDTQY
TRBV9,few,TRBJ1-1,ASSPQDGYTEAF
TRBV19,NA,TRBJ2-7,ASSIEAGVPREQY
TRBV7-6,few,TRBJ2-1,ASSLGPGNEQF
TRBV11-3,few,TRBJ1-1,ASSLAGNTEAF
TRBV30,few,TRBJ2-3,AWQIADTQY
TRBV4-1,NA,TRBJ1-5,ASSQDDWQPSNQPQH
TRBV5-1,few,TRBJ1-1,ASSLYQVKNTEAF
TRBV19,few,TRBJ2-1,ASREAGVGNEQF
TRBV28,NA,TRBJ1-5,ASSLWVGGGNQPQH
TRBV28,few,TRBJ1-1,ASLGSQNTEAF
TRBV19,few,TRBJ2-1,ASNTGLAGGNEQF
TRBV19,few,TRBJ2-7,ASSIGFRDKYYEQY
TRBV14,few,TRBJ2-6,ASSQGASGANVLT
TRBV19,NA,TRBJ2-7,ASSSDHYEQY
TRBV7-8,NA,TRBJ1-1,ASSRRGSGTEAF